The TCR beta chain under discussion was sequenced for a study of technical replicates of blood from several donors. CDR3 size: 15 residues. The V end was cut by 6 bases, the J end by 0 bases, with 14 bases between. Germline loops: CDR1 PRHDT, CDR2 FYEKMQ (reference sequence). Method: immunoSEQ multiplex PCR; TCRdb's copy keeps in-frame clones and lacks some. Of approximately 84,000 clones listed, 95% to 98% are singletons. This chain uses TRBV13 with TRBJ1-1, with TRBD1 as a possible D gene (5 bases). The receptor's source is a human donor in good health. The sample taken for sequencing was T cells isolated from PBMCs. The CDR3 is CASRFRAGLNTEAFF. As DNA, the CDR3 is TGTGCCAGCAGGTTCCGGGCGGGGCTGAACACTGAAGCTTTCTTT.